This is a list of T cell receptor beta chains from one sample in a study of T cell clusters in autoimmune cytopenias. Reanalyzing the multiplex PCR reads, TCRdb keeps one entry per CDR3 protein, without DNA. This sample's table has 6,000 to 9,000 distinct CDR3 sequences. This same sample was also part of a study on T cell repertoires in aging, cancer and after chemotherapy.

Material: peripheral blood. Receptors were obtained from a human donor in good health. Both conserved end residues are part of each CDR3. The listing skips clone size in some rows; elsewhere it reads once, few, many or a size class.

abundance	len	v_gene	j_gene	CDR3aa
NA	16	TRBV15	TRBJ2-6	CATRGPLGSGANVLTF
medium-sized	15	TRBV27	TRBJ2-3	CASRGEWGRPDTQYF
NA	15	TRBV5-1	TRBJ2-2	CASSLNPQSSGELFF
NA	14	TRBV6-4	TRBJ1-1	CASSDGEGAGEAFF
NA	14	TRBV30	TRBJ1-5	CAWGLGPNNQPQHF
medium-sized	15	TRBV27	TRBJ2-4	CASRAGEGAKNIQYF
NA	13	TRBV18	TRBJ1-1	CASSPGGNTEAFF
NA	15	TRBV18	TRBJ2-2	CASSRNRGRTGELFF
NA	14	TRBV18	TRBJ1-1	CASSPTGMNTEAFF
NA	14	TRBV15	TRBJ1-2	CATSGDLGAYGYTF